The 23 T cell receptor beta chains below come from one sample, sequenced in a study of cytomegalovirus exposure and HLA in healthy donors (dated 2017 in TCRdb). Libraries came from the immunoSEQ multiplex PCR assay. A mixture of 60 forward primers for TCR Vbeta segments and 13 reverse primers for TCR Jbeta segments was used in the multiplex PCR. What TCRdb holds here is the immuneACCESS table cut down to in-frame rearrangements. Part of the clones is not present; checked against another copy, under half of the missing clones reflect an unresolved V gene, and the others are unexplained. This sample is represented by 210,000 or so clones; approximately 80% of them were singletons. The top ten constitute 15% of the sample. Sequenced input: PBMCs. The receptor source for this set is a man aged 35 to 55 in good health and CMV-seronegative.

V and J are TRBV7-6 and TRBJ2-1, with 12 bases lining up with TRBD1. With 3 bases clipped from V and 8 bases from J, the junction kept 5 bases outside the gene matches. The CDR3 is made up of 15 amino acids. Germline CDR1 SGHVS, CDR2 FNYEAQ. The CDR3 spells CASSLRGQGADEQFF. In nucleotides, the CDR3 is TGTGCCAGCAGCTTGCGGGGACAGGGGGCAGATGAGCAGTTCTTC.

The rearrangement links TRBV5-1 to TRBJ2-1; a possible D gene is TRBD2 (6 bases). In germline, CDR1 is SGHRS, CDR2 YFSETQ. The CDR3 is 16 amino acids. V lost 0 bases to trimming and J lost 8 bases, with 18 bases between them. CDR3 sequence: CASSLGGREVYYEQFF. CDR3 bases: TGCGCCAGCAGCTTGGGGGGCAGGGAGGTTTATTATGAGCAGTTCTTC.

This clone was seen only a few times. The CDR3 nucleotides read TGTGCCAGCAGTGGCTCCGGCAGGGTTCCGGATACGCAGTATTTT. Protein product: CASSGSGRVPDTQYF. The chain has TRBV2 and TRBJ2-3; D is possibly TRBD1 (5 bases). CDR1 is SNHLY, CDR2 FYNNEI, per germline. Trimming took 4 bases from V and 6 from J, leaving 17 bases between them. This CDR3 is 15 amino acids long.

The CDR3 nucleotides are TGCGCCAGCAGCGAAGCCTTTACCTTCGGGGGGGGCCACTATGGCTACACCTTC. This codes for CASSEAFTFGGGHYGYTF. V and J are TRBV4-3 and TRBJ1-2; D perhaps matches TRBD1 (6 bases). V was pared by 5 bases and J by 3 bases, with 25 bases between. CDR3 length equals 18 residues. Germline values: CDR1 LGHNA, CDR2 YSLEER.

In regard to this clone: The same CDR3 arises from other DNA sequences in this sample as well. The chain joins TRBV10-3 to TRBJ1-2, with D possibly being TRBD1 (5 bases). In germline, CDR1 is ENHRY, CDR2 SYGVKD. Trimming removed 2 bases at V and 2 bases at J, with 27 bases between. This CDR3 spans 20 amino acids. The CDR3 sequence: CAISEPRWRTGPNSNYGYTF. CDR3 in DNA: TGTGCCATCAGTGAGCCCCGTTGGCGAACAGGACCTAACTCCAACTATGGCTACACCTTC.

The gene calls are TRBV7-6 and TRBJ1-4; 7 bases line up with TRBD1. This CDR3 has 19 amino acids. The V and J ends lost 5 bases and 3 bases, in that order; junction bases with no gene match: 18. CDR1 and CDR2 from the germline V gene are SGHVS and FNYEAQ. The CDR3 here is CASSAPPGRGYSANEKLFF. Here the CDR3 DNA reads TGTGCCAGCAGCGCTCCACCAGGCAGGGGGTATTCTGCTAATGAAAAACTGTTTTTT.

The chain combines TRBV15 with TRBJ2-7, with TRBD1 matching over 10 bases. J gave up 3 bases and V 3 bases, and 2 bases lay outside the gene matches. The CDR3 sequence is 14 residues long. From germline, CDR1 is LNHNV and CDR2 YYDKDF (reference sequence). CDR3 amino acids: CATSSRDRGYEQYF. CDR3 coding DNA: TGTGCCACCAGCAGCCGGGACAGGGGCTACGAGCAGTACTTC.

The rearrangement uses TRBV7-9 and TRBJ2-5; 7 nucleotides match TRBD1. CDR1 is SEHNR and CDR2 is FQNEAQ in the germline V gene (reference sequence). There are 16 residues in the CDR3. After removal of 4 bases from V and 1 base from J, the junction contained 9 bases not matched to a gene. The CDR3 DNA reads as TGTGCCAGCAGCTCCGGGACAGCTTTCCCCCAAGAGACCCAGTACTTC. Amino acid sequence: CASSSGTAFPQETQYF.

This clone was counted a single time. The V gene is TRBV4-1, the J gene TRBJ2-7; tentative D call: TRBD2 (6 bases). Germline CDR1 is MGHRA and CDR2 is YSYEKL. This CDR3 has 18 residues. The ends were cut back, 0 bases at V and 3 bases at J, with 21 bases in the middle. CDR3 amino acids: CASSQDIPLVGRFYEQYF. CDR3 bases: TGCGCCAGCAGCCAAGATATCCCGTTGGTCGGGAGATTCTACGAGCAGTACTTC.

The genes are TRBV14 and TRBJ1-6, with a weak D call TRBD1 (5 bases). Trimming stripped 7 bases from V and 7 bases from J, with 14 bases between. The CDR3 is made up of 14 amino acids. Germline values: CDR1 SGHDN, CDR2 FVKESK. The CDR3 coding sequence is TGTGCCAGCACTAAGAGCAGGGCGAATTCACCCCTCCACTTT. The encoded protein is CASTKSRANSPLHF.

A single count supports this clone. The chain is built from TRBV2 and TRBJ2-1, with 14 bases identical to TRBD2. Germline values: CDR1 SNHLY, CDR2 FYNNEI. V lost 6 bases, J lost 10 bases, and 8 bases stayed unmatched. This CDR3 is built from 15 residues. CDR3 amino acids: CASRKTSGGAGEQFF. The CDR3 DNA is TGTGCCAGCAGGAAGACTAGCGGGGGGGCCGGGGAGCAGTTCTTC.

This chain joins TRBV18 and TRBJ2-3, with a possible D match to TRBD2 (5 bases). In germline, CDR1 is KGHSH, CDR2 LQKENI. Trimming left V 6 bases short and J 5 bases short, with 18 bases between. The CDR3 runs to 15 residues. For the CDR3, the DNA is TGTGCCAGCTCTAACCGGGCTGCTCGGGGAGATACGCAGTATTTT. Translation: CASSNRAARGDTQYF.

This sequence joins TRBV4-1 and TRBJ2-5; 7 positions agree with TRBD2. With V trimmed by 0 bases and J by 5 bases, 12 bases remained unmatched. The CDR3 spans 17 residues. Germline V gene sequence: CDR1 MGHRA, CDR2 YSYEKL. CDR3 DNA: TGCGCCAGCAGCCAAGATCGAGGCGGGAGAGCCGGGGAGACCCAGTACTTC. Its protein is CASSQDRGGRAGETQYF.

This rearrangement joins TRBV5-6 to TRBJ2-5; 9 bases match TRBD2. The CDR3 has 17 amino acids. Germline assignment: CDR1 SGHDT and CDR2 YYEEEE. Trimming cost V 4 bases and J 4 bases; bases outside gene matches: 14. The CDR3: CASSRPRGSGSRETQYF. CDR3 nucleotides: TGTGCCAGCAGCCGACCCAGAGGTAGCGGGAGTCGAGAGACCCAGTACTTC.

The chain employs TRBV19 and TRBJ1-5, with 11 bases identical to TRBD1. Germline V gene sequence: CDR1 LNHDA, CDR2 SQIVND (reference sequence). The CDR3 contains 18 residues. V dropped 6 bases and J dropped 0; count of bases not matched to a gene: 10. The CDR3: CASSRTGGKAYSNQPQHF. The CDR3 DNA reads as TGTGCCAGTAGCCGGACAGGGGGCAAGGCGTATAGCAATCAGCCCCAGCATTTT. Based on the CDR3 plus reference TRBV19 and TRBJ1-5, the full variable domain is DGGITQSPKYLFRKEGQNVTLSCEQNLNHDAMYWYRQDPGQGLRLIYYSQIVNDFQKGDIAEGYSVSREKKESFPLTVTSAQKNPTAFYLCASSRTGGKAYSNQPQHFGDGTRLSIL.

The chain couples TRBV6-5 to TRBJ2-1, with D possibly being TRBD1 (6 bases). Germline V gives CDR1 MNHEY, CDR2 SVGAGI. The CDR3 has 14 amino acids. V lost 10 bases to trimming and J lost 8 bases, with 21 bases between them. CDR3 sequence reads: CATTTGLLWDEQFF. CDR3 sequence (DNA): TGTGCCACCACAACAGGGTTGCTTTGGGATGAGCAGTTCTTC.

The J gene is TRBJ2-7, the V gene TRBV6-5; a possible D gene is TRBD2 (6 bases). The CDR3 spans 13 residues. Germline V gene lookup returns CDR1 MNHEY and CDR2 SVGAGI. V lost 8 bases, J lost 5 bases, and 16 bases lay in between. The chain's CDR3 is CASGGTSPHEQYF. The CDR3, as DNA: TGTGCCAGCGGAGGGACTTCGCCCCACGAGCAGTACTTC.

This clone was observed a few times. The chain links TRBV5-1 to TRBJ2-5; the match to TRBD2 covers 7 bases. Germline assignment: CDR1 SGHRS and CDR2 YFSETQ. The CDR3 runs 16 residues. V shed 0 bases, J shed 5 bases, and the junction held 10 bases outside the gene matches. The CDR3 nucleotides are TGCGCCAGCAGCTTGGCTATGACCCGGGGGGTCGAGACCCAGTACTTC. It codes for CASSLAMTRGVETQYF.

The rearrangement links TRBV7-3 to TRBJ2-7; weak D call: TRBD2 (7 bases). The CDR3 consists of 16 residues. Germline-derived CDR1 and CDR2 are SGHTA and FQGTGA. V was cut by 5 bases and J by 0 bases, with 17 bases left in between. CDR3 bases: TGTGCCAGCAGCCCCTCAGGTGCGGGGGCCTCCTACGAGCAGTACTTC. This codes for CASSPSGAGASYEQYF.

The J gene is TRBJ2-1, the V gene TRBV28, with TRBD2 matching over 9 bases. Losses at the gene ends were 4 bases for V and 7 bases for J; bases not matched to a gene: 8. The CDR3 contains 15 residues. Germline values: CDR1 MDHEN, CDR2 SYDVKM. CDR3 nucleotides: TGTGCCAGCAGTTATGGTCTAGCGGGAAGTAATGAGCAGTTCTTC. This codes for CASSYGLAGSNEQFF.

This sequence joins TRBV27 and TRBJ2-1, with TRBD1 identical over 12 bases. CDR1 is MNHEY, CDR2 SMNVEV, per germline (reference sequence). Trimming removed 7 bases from V and 8 bases from J; junction bases left unmatched: 3. This CDR3 has 13 amino acids. The DNA of the CDR3 is TGTGCCAGCACGGGACAGGGGGCTGATGAGCAGTTCTTC. As protein: CASTGQGADEQFF.

The J gene is TRBJ2-7, the V gene TRBV13; D gene ambiguous. The CDR3 is made up of 12 amino acids. Germline V gives CDR1 PRHDT, CDR2 FYEKMQ (reference sequence). Between the trimmed V and J ends, which lost 1 base and 6 bases, there was a span of 7 bases. The CDR3 bases are TGTGCCAGCAGCTTAGAATCGGTCGAGCAGTACTTC. It translates to CASSLESVEQYF.

This chain connects TRBV25-1 to TRBJ2-7; the D is unclear. V was clipped by 4 bases and J by 2 bases, with 6 bases between them. Germline CDR1 and CDR2: MGHDK and SYGVNS. This CDR3 spans 12 amino acids. CDR3: CASSGPTYEQYF. CDR3 coding DNA: TGTGCCAGCAGTGGGCCGACCTACGAGCAGTACTTC.